These 14 T cell receptor beta chains were all obtained from the same sample, sequenced in a study of molecular identifiers for immune sequencing clone quantification. Each CDR3 protein is one row after TCRdb ran MiXCR on the PCR reads. The table lists about 40,000 distinct CDR3 sequences, approximately 17% of them singletons. Sequencing was carried out using naive CD8+ T cells from blood, with Jurkat cell RNA spiked in. Subset denoted: FACS-sorted CD8+CD4-CCR7+CD45RA+ naive T cells. These receptors all stem from a human donor in good health. Some libraries in this study had Jurkat cell RNA spiked in.

This clonotype was seen many times. J is TRBJ2-2 and V is TRBV14; D could derive from TRBD1 or TRBD2 (5 bases each). Germline CDR1 reads SGHDN; CDR2 reads FVKESK. Trimming took 3 bases from V and 4 from J, leaving 12 bases between them. CDR3 length equals 15 residues. The CDR3 coding sequence is TGTGCCAGCAGCCAGAGGCCAGGGAGCACCGGGGAGCTGTTTTTT. Residues: CASSQRPGSTGELFF.

Ten or more counts support this clonotype. V gene TRBV7-2 combines with J gene TRBJ2-7; 7 bases match TRBD1. V trimming: 5 bases; J trimming: 5 bases; junction bases outside the gene matches: 9. From germline, CDR1 is SGHTA and CDR2 FQGNSA. This CDR3 comprises 14 residues. The CDR3 DNA reads TGTGCCAGCAGCAGCCGACAGGGTCTCGACGAGCAGTACTTC. Encoded protein: CASSSRQGLDEQYF.

A word on this clonotype: Sequence at one end of the junction differs from germline and may be a read error. The J gene is TRBJ2-3, the V gene TRBV24-1; D is perhaps TRBD1 (6 bases). CDR1 is KGHDR and CDR2 is SFDVKD in the germline V gene. The CDR3 runs to 12 residues. The CDR3 nucleotides are TGTGCCACCAGTCAGGGGTGGGATACGCGGTATTTT. Translation gives CATSQGWDTRYF.

This clonotype was counted ten times or more. The chain joins TRBV28 to TRBJ2-7; no firm D call. V dropped 3 bases and J dropped 2 bases, with 5 bases sitting between them. The length of the CDR3 is 12 residues. Looked up from germline, CDR1 is MDHEN and CDR2 is SYDVKM. CDR3 coding DNA: TGTGCCAGCAGTTTCAGCGCCTACGAGCAGTACTTC. Translated, it gives CASSFSAYEQYF. The entire variable domain, with the rest obtained from reference TRBV28 and TRBJ2-7, is as follows: DVKVTQSSRYLVKRTGEKVFLECVQDMDHENMFWYRQDPGLGLRLIYFSYDVKMKEKGDIPEGYSVSREKKERFSLILESASTNQTSMYLCASSFSAYEQYFGPGTRLTVT.

The chain combines TRBV6-5 with TRBJ1-5; D may be TRBD1 (6 bases). This CDR3 comprises 15 residues. Trimming removed 2 bases at V and 5 bases at J, with 13 bases between. The germline gives CDR1 MNHEY, CDR2 SVGAGI. The CDR3 protein is CASSYNTGWDQPQHF. The CDR3 DNA reads TGTGCCAGCAGTTACAACACAGGGTGGGATCAGCCCCAGCATTTT.

In this sample, this clonotype turned up a few times. The chain combines TRBV5-1 with TRBJ2-5, with no clear D. Germline assignment: CDR1 SGHRS and CDR2 YFSETQ. The CDR3 loop spans 12 amino acids. V gave up 5 bases and J gave up 9 bases, with 14 bases separating them. CDR3 loop: CASSSDWSSQYF. The CDR3 coding sequence is TGCGCCAGCAGTTCCGACTGGAGCTCCCAGTACTTC.

This clonotype was recorded at least ten times. The rearrangement joins TRBV11-3 to TRBJ2-7; 9 bases align to TRBD1. The CDR3 covers 15 residues. CDR1 and CDR2 (germline): SGHNT, YENEEA. Trimming at V came to 5 bases and at J to 6 bases, leaving 11 bases not matched to a gene. CDR3 sequence: CASSPRTGAQGEQYF. The CDR3 DNA sequence: TGTGCCAGCAGCCCCCGGACAGGGGCTCAGGGCGAGCAGTACTTC. Together with reference TRBV11-3 and TRBJ2-7, the CDR3 gives the full variable domain: EAGVVQSPRYKIIEKKQPVAFWCNPISGHNTLYWYLQNLGQGPELLIRYENEEAVDDSQLPKDRFSAERLKGVDSTLKIQPAELGDSAVYLCASSPRTGAQGEQYFGPGTRLTVT.

The chain employs TRBV7-9 and TRBJ1-1; D call uncertain. The germline V and J ends were trimmed by 8 bases and 3 bases, with 22 bases remaining between them. Germline lookup yields CDR1 SEHNR and CDR2 FQNEAQ (reference sequence). CDR3 length: 16 amino acids. CDR3 in amino acids: CASFAAGWPHHTEAFF. The CDR3 nucleotides are TGTGCCAGCTTTGCGGCGGGTTGGCCGCACCACACTGAAGCTTTCTTT.

This clonotype has at least ten counts. The junction and the germline gene differ at one end; a read error may be behind it. The rearrangement joins TRBV19 to TRBJ2-7, with 8 positions matching TRBD2. The CDR3 length is 14 residues. Germline V gives CDR1 LNHDA, CDR2 SQIVND (reference sequence). CDR3 DNA: TGCGCCAGCAGGGTAGCGGGGAACTCCTACGAGCAGTACTTC. It specifies CASRVAGNSYEQYF. The full variable domain, completed using reference TRBV19 and TRBJ2-7, is DGGITQSPKYLFRKEGQNVTLSCEQNLNHDAMYWYRQDPGQGLRLIYYSQIVNDFQKGDIAEGYSVSREKKESFPLTVTSAQKNPTAFYLCASRVAGNSYEQYFGPGTRLTVT.

This clonotype came up many times. The genes are TRBV12-3 or TRBV12-4 and TRBJ1-4, with no clear D. This CDR3 is 11 amino acids long. V was cut by 7 bases and J by 5 bases, with 5 bases left in between. CDR3 sequence: CASTANEKLFF. In nucleotides, the CDR3 is TGTGCCAGCACCGCGAATGAAAAACTGTTTTTT.

This clonotype occurred many times. The rearrangement links TRBV28 to TRBJ2-3; 8 positions agree with TRBD2. J was trimmed by 2 bases and V by 7 bases; bases with no gene match: 11. Germline values: CDR1 MDHEN, CDR2 SYDVKM. The CDR3 is 16 residues long. CDR3 region: CASTHLHGRDTDTQYF. CDR3 coding DNA: TGTGCCAGCACCCACTTGCACGGGAGGGACACAGATACGCAGTATTTT. Based on the CDR3 plus reference TRBV28 and TRBJ2-3, the full variable domain is DVKVTQSSRYLVKRTGEKVFLECVQDMDHENMFWYRQDPGLGLRLIYFSYDVKMKEKGDIPEGYSVSREKKERFSLILESASTNQTSMYLCASTHLHGRDTDTQYFGPGTRLTVL.

This chain connects TRBV9 to TRBJ2-7; 8 bases line up with TRBD1. Germline trimming cut 4 bases from V and 7 bases from J; bases unmatched to any gene: 4. Germline lookup yields CDR1 SGDLS and CDR2 YYNGEE. This CDR3 is built from 12 residues. The CDR3, as DNA: TGTGCCAGCAGCTCCCGGACAGGGGAGCAGTACTTC. It translates to CASSSRTGEQYF.

The chain uses TRBV29-1 and TRBJ1-2, with a possible D match to TRBD1 (5 bases). The CDR3 has 11 residues. V shed 4 bases and J shed 8 bases, with 11 bases lying between them. CDR1 is SQVTM, CDR2 ANQGSEA, per germline. CDR3 loop: CSVVGALGYTF. The CDR3 bases are TGCAGCGTTGTAGGGGCCCTCGGCTACACCTTC.

This clonotype occurred a few times. CDR3 loop: CASSLGAGGPKDTQYF. In DNA, the CDR3 is TGTGCCAGCAGCTTAGGGGCGGGAGGTCCGAAAGATACGCAGTATTTT. The J gene is TRBJ2-3, the V gene TRBV7-9; 8 bases are a match to TRBD2. The CDR3 consists of 16 residues. CDR1 and CDR2 from the germline V gene are SEHNR and FQNEAQ (reference sequence). Unmatched junction bases numbered 8, after V lost 1 base and J lost 5 bases.